What follows are 8 T cell receptor beta chains derived from one specimen sequenced in a study of cytomegalovirus exposure and HLA in healthy donors. The PCR ran on 60 Vbeta and 13 Jbeta primers. TCRdb's copy holds only in-frame clones and misses some; the assay was immunoSEQ multiplex PCR. The repertoire holds fewer than 250,000 clones, with around 79% as singletons. Sequenced material: PBMCs. These receptors all come from a male donor in good health and CMV-seropositive.

The J gene is TRBJ2-1, the V gene TRBV27; D ambiguous. The CDR3 runs to 12 residues. V lost 5 bases and J 5 bases, leaving 7 bases between the germline ends. In germline, CDR1 is MNHEY, CDR2 SMNVEV (reference sequence). The CDR3 DNA reads TGTGCCAGCAGTCACAATAACAATGAGCAGTTCTTC. Residues: CASSHNNNEQFF.

The genes are TRBV6-5 and TRBJ1-5; the match to TRBD1 covers 9 bases. J lost 6 bases, V lost 5 bases, and 8 bases had no gene match. The CDR3 has 15 amino acids. Germline CDR1 MNHEY, CDR2 SVGAGI. CDR3 coding DNA: TGTGCCAGCAGTAGCGCGGGACAGGGAGGTCAGCCCCAGCATTTT. It specifies CASSSAGQGGQPQHF.

This rearrangement joins TRBV21-1 to TRBJ2-1; the DNA was not compared with TRBD2, the D call given in the table. TRBV21-1 is assigned pseudogene status. This CDR3 spans 17 amino acids. CDR3 sequence: CASSKEATSGRRNEQFF. In DNA, the CDR3 is TGTGCCAGCAGCAAAGAAGCGACTAGCGGGAGAAGAAATGAGCAGTTCTTC.

The chain is built from TRBV5-6 and TRBJ2-1; a possible D gene is TRBD1 (6 bases). The germline V gene has CDR1 SGHDT and CDR2 YYEEEE. CDR3 length: 13 residues. Trimming removed 3 bases from V and 6 bases from J, with 10 bases in between. The CDR3 bases are TGTGCCAGCAGCTCAACAGGGACCAATGAGCAGTTCTTC. Translation: CASSSTGTNEQFF.

This sequence joins TRBV4-3 and TRBJ2-5; the D gene is possibly TRBD1 (6 bases). Near its end, the DNA agrees better with TRBJ2-7, so the J call may be wrong. This CDR3 comprises 15 residues. Germline loops: CDR1 LGHNA, CDR2 YSLEER. The CDR3: CASSQTTGHHYEQYF. The CDR3, as DNA: TGCGCCAGCAGCCAAACCACGGGACACCACTACGAGCAGTACTTC.

Written as DNA, the CDR3 is TGTGCCTGGGAACTTGGACAGACTACCCGCGGAGGCTACACCTTC. Protein: CAWELGQTTRGGYTF. The rearrangement links TRBV30 to TRBJ1-2; D may be TRBD1 (6 bases). V was clipped by 5 bases and J by 8 bases, with 24 bases between them. This CDR3 region has 15 residues. CDR1 is GTSNPN, CDR2 SVGIG, per germline (reference sequence).

CDR3 sequence (DNA): TGTGCCTGGGGGCCCTTCTCTGGAAACACCATATATTTT. This translates into CAWGPFSGNTIYF. The chain carries TRBV30 and TRBJ1-3; D remains ambiguous. The germline CDR1 and CDR2 sequences are GTSNPN and SVGIG (reference sequence). The CDR3 is 13 amino acids. Trimming took off 5 bases at V and 0 bases at J, with 8 bases between the two ends.

This chain joins TRBV5-1 and TRBJ2-7; TRBD2 aligns across 9 bases. Germline assignment: CDR1 SGHRS and CDR2 YFSETQ. The CDR3 runs 15 residues. The V segment lost 3 bases and the J segment 2 bases; nucleotides outside the gene matches: 6. The CDR3 region is CASSWRLAEAYEQYF. DNA of the CDR3: TGCGCCAGCAGCTGGAGACTAGCGGAGGCCTACGAGCAGTACTTC.